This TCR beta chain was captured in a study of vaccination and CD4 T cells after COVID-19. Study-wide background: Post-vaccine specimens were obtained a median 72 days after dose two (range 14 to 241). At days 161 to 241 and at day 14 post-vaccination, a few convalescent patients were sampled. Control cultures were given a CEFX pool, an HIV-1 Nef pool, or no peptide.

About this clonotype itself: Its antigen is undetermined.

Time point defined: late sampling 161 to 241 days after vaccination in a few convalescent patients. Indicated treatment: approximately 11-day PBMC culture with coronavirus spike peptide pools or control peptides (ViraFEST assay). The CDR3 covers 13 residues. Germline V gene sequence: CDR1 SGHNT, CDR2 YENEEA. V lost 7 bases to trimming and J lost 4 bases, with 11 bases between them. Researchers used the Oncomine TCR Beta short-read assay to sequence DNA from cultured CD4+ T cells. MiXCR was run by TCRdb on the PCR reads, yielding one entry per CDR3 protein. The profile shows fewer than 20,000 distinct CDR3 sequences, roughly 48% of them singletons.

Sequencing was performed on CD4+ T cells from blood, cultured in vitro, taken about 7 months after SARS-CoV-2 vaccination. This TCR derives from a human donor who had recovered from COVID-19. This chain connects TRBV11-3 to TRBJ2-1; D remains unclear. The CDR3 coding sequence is TGTGCCAGCACTAAGGCAGAATACAATGAGCAGTTCTTC. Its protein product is CASTKAEYNEQFF.